These 7 T cell receptor beta chains were all obtained from the same sample, sequenced in a study of blood T cell repertoires in COVID-19. Libraries were prepared by immunoSEQ multiplex PCR; TCRdb keeps only in-frame clonotypes and omits some of them. This table holds more than 95,000 clones, around 82% found once. The sequencing sample was made of peripheral blood. The receptors stem from a man aged 25 to 45 with COVID-19, enrolled during active disease.

V usage is TRBV19 and J usage is TRBJ1-2; D might be TRBD1 (6 bases). The V end was cut by 4 bases, the J end by 0 bases, with 24 bases between. CDR1 and CDR2 (germline): LNHDA, SQIVND (reference sequence). CDR3 length equals 19 residues. The chain's CDR3 is CASSTSDRIRSMTNYGYTF. CDR3 DNA sequence: TGTGCCAGTAGTACTTCGGACAGAATTCGATCTATGACTAACTATGGCTACACCTTC. Supplemented by reference TRBV19 and TRBJ1-2, the full variable domain reads DGGITQSPKYLFRKEGQNVTLSCEQNLNHDAMYWYRQDPGQGLRLIYYSQIVNDFQKGDIAEGYSVSREKKESFPLTVTSAQKNPTAFYLCASSTSDRIRSMTNYGYTFGSGTRLTVV.

Written as DNA, the CDR3 is TGTGCCAGCAGTCCCTCGAGGGGAGGAAGATATTCAGATACGCAGTATTTT. Encoded protein: CASSPSRGGRYSDTQYF. The chain employs TRBV27 and TRBJ2-3; possibly TRBD2 for D (6 bases). From germline, CDR1 is MNHEY and CDR2 SMNVEV (reference sequence). The CDR3 extends over 17 amino acids. The V and J ends lost 5 bases and 4 bases respectively, with 22 bases between them.

This chain connects TRBV28 to TRBJ2-7; D uncertain. Germline-derived CDR1 and CDR2 are MDHEN and SYDVKM. The CDR3 sequence is 11 residues long. V shed 5 bases and J shed 9 bases, with 11 bases lying between them. The CDR3 DNA sequence: TGTGCCAGCAGTCCCTCCACGGGGCAGTACTTC. This encodes CASSPSTGQYF.

The chain combines TRBV28 with TRBJ1-5; perhaps TRBD1 as D (6 bases). V lost 6 bases, J lost 3 bases, and 21 bases lay in between. The CDR3 is made up of 17 amino acids. Germline lookup yields CDR1 MDHEN and CDR2 SYDVKM. CDR3 residues: CASSPPGVRDPNQPQHF. For the CDR3, the DNA is TGTGCCAGCAGCCCGCCAGGGGTCCGGGATCCCAATCAGCCCCAGCATTTT.

This clone came up once. V is TRBV11-2 and J is TRBJ1-6; 9 positions match TRBD1. The J segment lost 5 bases and the V segment lost 3 bases, leaving 5 bases of the junction unmatched. Germline V CDR1 and CDR2: SGHAT, FQNNGV. The CDR3 is 16 residues long. The CDR3 sequence is CASSLHDRGNNSPLHF. The CDR3 DNA is TGTGCCAGCAGCTTGCACGACAGGGGGAATAATTCACCCCTCCACTTT. The full variable domain, with the rest looked up from reference TRBV11-2 and TRBJ1-6, is EAGVAQSPRYKIIEKRQSVAFWCNPISGHATLYWYQQILGQGPKLLIQFQNNGVVDDSQLPKDRFSAERLKGVDSTLKIQPAKLEDSAVYLCASSLHDRGNNSPLHFGNGTRLTVT.

In its sample, this clone was seen once. V is TRBV28 and J is TRBJ1-3, with D tentatively TRBD1 (5 bases). Trimming shortened V by 2 bases and J by 0 bases, and 8 bases separated the two germline ends. CDR1 and CDR2 (germline): MDHEN, SYDVKM. The CDR3 sequence is 15 residues long. The DNA of the CDR3 is TGTGCCAGCAGTTTACGGGGGTTCTCTGGAAACACCATATATTTT. This translates into CASSLRGFSGNTIYF.

The chain joins TRBV7-9 to TRBJ1-1, with D hard to call. CDR3 length: 18 residues. The V and J ends lost 6 bases and 6 bases respectively, with 29 bases between them. Per germline, CDR1 SEHNR and CDR2 FQNEAQ (reference sequence). In DNA, the CDR3 is TGTGCCAGCAGTTCAACCCGGGTGTCCGGGATCGGACGGGCTGAAGCTTTCTTT. Translation gives CASSSTRVSGIGRAEAFF.